This passage covers 17 T cell receptor beta chains from one sample sequenced in a study of post-analysis software for immune sequencing data. Overall study findings and caveats: TRBV5-6, TRBV5-1 and TRBV20-1 were among 4 or 5 TRBV segments more frequent in patients than controls.

Their antigen targets remain unknown. Built from TCR beta cDNA, the libraries had unique molecular identifiers in them. In TCRdb, the PCR reads were re-called with MiXCR into one record per CDR3 protein. The sample consists of about 200,000 distinct CDR3 sequences, approximately 29% of them appearing once. The sequencing input was blood. The receptors originated from a girl aged 2-17 years with multiple sclerosis.

The gene calls are TRBV6-5 and TRBJ1-4; TRBD1 is a possible D gene (5 bases). The CDR3 covers 13 residues. With 4 bases removed from V and 9 bases from J, the gap between germline ends came to 12 bases. Germline assignment: CDR1 MNHEY and CDR2 SVGAGI. CDR3 amino acids: CASSSGHSKKLFF. CDR3 DNA: TGTGCCAGCAGTTCCGGACACAGTAAAAAACTGTTTTTT.

The gene calls are TRBV3-1 and TRBJ1-1, with D possibly being TRBD1 (6 bases). In germline, CDR1 is LGHDT, CDR2 YNNKEL (reference sequence). Deletions cut 2 bases from V and 6 bases from J, with 7 bases between. CDR3 length: 12 amino acids. The CDR3 protein is CASSQTGSEAFF. For the CDR3, the DNA is TGTGCCAGCAGCCAAACAGGGTCTGAAGCTTTCTTT.

This clonotype was observed once. The chain couples TRBV5-1 to TRBJ2-3, with D perhaps matching TRBD2 (6 bases). This CDR3 has 15 amino acids. Germline CDR1 is SGHRS and CDR2 is YFSETQ. V was cut by 3 bases and J by 4 bases, with 15 bases left in between. CDR3 loop: CASSSSAGYADTQYF. In DNA, the CDR3 is TGCGCCAGCAGCTCCTCAGCGGGTTACGCAGATACGCAGTATTTT.

This clonotype was counted only a few times. The chain links TRBV5-1 to TRBJ2-5; 7 nucleotides align to TRBD1. From germline, CDR1 is SGHRS and CDR2 YFSETQ. Germline trimming cut 0 bases from V and 5 bases from J; bases unmatched to any gene: 7. The length of the CDR3 is 15 residues. The CDR3 DNA sequence: TGCGCCAGCAGCTTGGGGGCGACAGGGAAGGAGACCCAGTACTTC. Encoded protein: CASSLGATGKETQYF.

The chain joins TRBV6-1 to TRBJ1-5, with unresolved D. CDR3 length equals 13 residues. Germline values: CDR1 MNHNS, CDR2 SASEGT. The V gene lost 3 bases and the J gene lost 5 bases, with 8 bases spanning the gap. The CDR3 sequence: CASSDSYHQPQHF. The DNA of the CDR3 is TGTGCCAGCAGTGACTCCTATCATCAGCCCCAGCATTTT.

This clonotype was detected ten times or more. The chain is built from TRBV18 and TRBJ1-2; D is possibly TRBD1 (6 bases). Looked up from germline, CDR1 is KGHSH and CDR2 is LQKENI. Trimming stripped 2 bases from V and 4 bases from J, with 8 bases between. This CDR3 is 13 amino acids long. In nucleotides, the CDR3 is TGTGCCAGCTCACCAACAGGGACCTATGGCTACACCTTC. It specifies CASSPTGTYGYTF.

This clonotype was counted between two and nine times. The chain joins TRBV28 to TRBJ2-1; D not resolved. CDR3 length equals 15 residues. The ends were cut back, 7 bases at V and 8 bases at J, with 21 bases in the middle. Germline V lookup: CDR1 MDHEN, CDR2 SYDVKM. This chain's CDR3 is CASTSPGSRIYEQFF. The CDR3 DNA reads as TGTGCCAGCACCTCCCCCGGGTCTAGAATTTATGAGCAGTTCTTC.

Concerning this clonotype itself: An end of the junction does not agree with germline; a read error may underlie this. This sequence joins TRBV7-3 and TRBJ2-1, with 8 bases matching TRBD2. Germline CDR1 reads SGHTA; CDR2 reads FQGTGA. This CDR3 is built from 20 residues. Here the CDR3 DNA reads TGTGCCAGCAGCCTAATGGGCGTTAGTAGCGGGATGAGCTCCCACAATGAGCAGTTCTTC. Protein: CASSLMGVSSGMSSHNEQFF.

This clonotype was recorded a few times. At one end the junction does not follow the germline gene, possibly because of a read error. The chain carries TRBV5-1 and TRBJ2-1; 7 nucleotides agree with TRBD2. There are 15 residues in the CDR3. CDR1 and CDR2 (germline): SGHRS, YFSETQ. CDR3 DNA sequence: TGCACCAGCAGCTTGGTCCTAGCGGCTTACAATGAGCAGTTCTTC. This codes for CTSSLVLAAYNEQFF.

In this sample, this clonotype turned up many times. The rearrangement uses TRBV20-1 and TRBJ2-5; TRBD2 aligns across 10 bases. The trim removed 3 bases at V and 7 bases at J, leaving 8 bases unmatched. Germline CDR1 is DFQATT and CDR2 is SNEGSKA (reference sequence). CDR3 size: 14 residues. The CDR3 sequence: CSARPRLAGGTQYF. In nucleotides, the CDR3 is TGCAGTGCTAGGCCTAGACTAGCGGGTGGGACCCAGTACTTC.

Concerning this clonotype: Relative to the germline gene, one junction end is altered; a read error may explain this. The chain uses TRBV10-3 and TRBJ2-7; TRBD2 is a possible D gene (5 bases). The CDR3 contains 12 residues. In germline, CDR1 is ENHRY, CDR2 SYGVKD. The CDR3 DNA reads as TGTGCCATCAGTGATGTGTCTTGGGAGCAGTATTTC. It encodes CAISDVSWEQYF.

The chain has TRBV7-9 and TRBJ2-3; D unresolved. V shed 2 bases and J shed 2 bases, with 8 bases lying between them. The length of the CDR3 is 14 residues. From germline, CDR1 is SEHNR and CDR2 FQNEAQ (reference sequence). The CDR3 bases are TGTGCCAGCAGCTTAATTGACGTCACAGATACGCAGTATTTT. Its protein is CASSLIDVTDTQYF.

This clonotype occurred many times. CDR3 in DNA: TGCAGCGTTGAGGGGACTAGCGGGAGGGCCATCTACAATGAGCAGTTCTTC. It specifies CSVEGTSGRAIYNEQFF. V gene TRBV29-1 combines with J gene TRBJ2-1; 16 nucleotides line up with TRBD2. The ends lost 3 bases at V and 3 bases at J; junction bases unmatched: 5. This CDR3 contains 17 residues. Per germline, CDR1 SQVTM and CDR2 ANQGSEA.

This chain connects TRBV28 to TRBJ2-4; 8 nucleotides align to TRBD1. The CDR3 is 13 residues long. Germline assignment: CDR1 MDHEN and CDR2 SYDVKM. The ends lost 4 bases at V and 15 bases at J; junction bases unmatched: 11. The CDR3: CASSSGQGPGWYF. The CDR3, as DNA: TGTGCCAGCAGTTCCGGACAGGGCCCGGGGTGGTACTTC.

This chain uses TRBV20-1 with TRBJ1-1; D remains ambiguous. V lost 0 bases to trimming and J lost 7 bases, with 15 bases between them. The V gene's germline CDR1 is DFQATT and CDR2 SNEGSKA (reference sequence). This CDR3 has 14 amino acids. CDR3 nucleotide sequence: TGCAGTGCTAGAGATCGGAATGGGCGCGATGAAGCTTTCTTT. It translates to CSARDRNGRDEAFF.

The chain is built from TRBV20-1 and TRBJ2-3, with D perhaps matching TRBD2 (6 bases). This CDR3 comprises 14 residues. CDR1 is DFQATT, CDR2 SNEGSKA, per germline (reference sequence). Trimming pared 0 bases from V and 3 bases from J, leaving 10 bases between. CDR3 amino acids: CSARDRRGTDTQYF. CDR3 nucleotides: TGCAGTGCTAGAGATCGCCGGGGGACAGATACGCAGTATTTT.

This clonotype was detected ten times or more. The chain has TRBV28 and TRBJ2-7, with 7 bases lining up with TRBD1. Germline CDR1 is MDHEN and CDR2 is SYDVKM. V shed 4 bases, J shed 2 bases, and the junction held 5 bases outside the gene matches. The CDR3 loop spans 14 amino acids. CDR3 sequence: CASSSPTGTYEQYF. For the CDR3, the DNA is TGTGCCAGCAGTTCGCCGACAGGGACCTACGAGCAGTACTTC.